This is a list of T cell receptor beta chains from one sample in a study of blood T cell repertoires in COVID-19. Here immunoSEQ multiplex PCR was the method, and the copy in TCRdb shows in-frame clones only, minus some. The profile shows about 300,000 clones, 65% to 90% of them singletons. The sample consisted of PBMCs or T cells enriched from blood (not recorded which). All receptors come from a man under 40 who had recovered from COVID-19. CDR3s include the opening cysteine and the closing phenylalanine or tryptophan. Fields, in order: V gene, J gene, D gene, clone size, CDR3 DNA, CDR3 protein. D genes are given only for firm matches. A row's size may be missing; if present it is once, few, many or a size class.

>TRBV19|TRBJ1-5|.|.
TGTGCCAGTAGTGGTCGGGATCAGCCCCAGCATTTT
CASSGRDQPQHF
>TRBV7-2|TRBJ2-1|TRBD2|.
TGTGCCAGCAGCTTAGCCCCCGTTAGCGGGAGCTCCTACAATGAGCAGTTCTTC
CASSLAPVSGSSYNEQFF
>TRBV18|TRBJ1-6|TRBD1|.
TGTGCCAGCTCACCACGAGGACAGGGTTTAGGGTCTCCCCCCCATAATTCACCCCTCCACTTT
CASSPRGQGLGSPPHNSPLHF
>TRBV13|TRBJ1-2|TRBD1|.
TGTGCCAGCAGCTCCGGGACAGACCCTTCTAACTATGGCTACACCTTC
CASSSGTDPSNYGYTF
>TRBV7-8|TRBJ2-1|TRBD2|.
TGTGCCAGCAGCTTTCCGGGACTAGACGACAATGAGCAGTTCTTC
CASSFPGLDDNEQFF
>TRBV19|TRBJ1-5|.|.
TGTGCCAGTAGTATAGGCAGGGATAGCAATCAGCCCCAGCATTTT
CASSIGRDSNQPQHF
>TRBV10-3|TRBJ1-1|.|.
TGTGCCATCAGTGAGGCCCGGGGGATGAACACTGAAGCTTTCTTT
CAISEARGMNTEAFF
>TRBV21-1|TRBJ1-5|.|.
TGTGCCAGCAGCAAAGAGGGGTTAAGGGGGCTCTCATCTATGGGCAATCAGCCCCAGCATTTT
CASSKEGLRGLSSMGNQPQHF
>TRBV7-9|TRBJ2-1|TRBD1|.
TGTGCCAGCAGCTTAGACAGGGGGCTCTTCGCCTCCTACAATGAGCAGTTCTTC
CASSLDRGLFASYNEQFF
>TRBV7-2|TRBJ1-5|TRBD1|.
TGTGCCAGCAGCCGTCCCGGACAGGGGAACAATCAGCCCCAGCATTTT
CASSRPGQGNNQPQHF
>TRBV10-1|TRBJ2-7|TRBD1|.
TGCGCCAGCAGTGATGGCCGGGACAGGGGTTCCTACGAGCAGTACTTC
CASSDGRDRGSYEQYF
>TRBV7-9|TRBJ2-1|TRBD2|.
TGTGCCAGCTGGCTTGGGACTAGCGGGAGGAATGAGCAGTTCTTC
CASWLGTSGRNEQFF
>TRBV2|TRBJ1-1|.|few
TGTGCCAGCAGTGAACGGGTAGCTTTCTTT
CASSERVAFF
>TRBV19|TRBJ1-2|TRBD1|.
TGTGCCAGTTTTACAGGGGATTGGAGAGGCTACACCTTC
CASFTGDWRGYTF
>TRBV7-9|TRBJ2-2|TRBD2|.
TGTGCCAGCAGCGCGACTAGCGGGTTTGGGGAGCTGTTTTTT
CASSATSGFGELFF
>TRBV7-2|TRBJ1-1|TRBD1|.
TGTGCCAGCAGCTTAGCAGGGACAGGGGTCACTGAAGCTTTCTTT
CASSLAGTGVTEAFF
>TRBV30|TRBJ2-1|.|.
TGTGCCTGGAGTGCACAGACAGTTAATGAGCAGTTCTTC
CAWSAQTVNEQFF
>TRBV5-8|TRBJ1-2|.|.
TGTGCCAGCAGCTGGAGGTCTCGGGAAAACTATGGCTACACCTTC
CASSWRSRENYGYTF
>TRBV30|TRBJ1-2|TRBD1|.
TGTGCCTGGAGTGTACCCCCTCTCGACAGGGTGACTGGCTACACCTTC
CAWSVPPLDRVTGYTF
>TRBV5-1|TRBJ1-4|TRBD1|.
TGCGCCAGCAGCTTGGGAGGACAGGCGAGTGAAAAACTGTTTTTT
CASSLGGQASEKLFF
>TRBV19|TRBJ1-4|.|.
TGTGCCAGTAGTCCTCCTGAAGGGGTAAATGAAAAACTGTTTTTT
CASSPPEGVNEKLFF
>TRBV2|TRBJ1-3|.|.
TGTGCCAGGGAGAGGACAGTCGGAAACACCATATATTTT
CARERTVGNTIYF
>TRBV24-1|TRBJ1-2|TRBD1|.
TGTGCCACCAGTGATTGGGAGACAGGGGGCTGGTATGGCTACACCTTC
CATSDWETGGWYGYTF
>TRBV11-2|TRBJ1-1|.|many
TGTGCCAGCAGCTTAAAGTTCGGGGTCACGAACACTGAAGCTTTCTTT
CASSLKFGVTNTEAFF
>TRBV24-1|TRBJ1-1|.|.
TGTGCCACCAGTGAAGGTGGCAGGGCTAACACTGAAGCTTTCTTT
CATSEGGRANTEAFF
>TRBV11-2|TRBJ2-5|TRBD2|.
TGTGCCAGCAGCTTAGAGGCGGGGGGGCCGTATGAGACCCAGTACTTC
CASSLEAGGPYETQYF
>TRBV6-5|TRBJ1-2|TRBD1|.
TGTGCCAGCAGTTCTGGACAGGGAACCTATGGCTACACCTTC
CASSSGQGTYGYTF
>TRBV28|TRBJ1-1|TRBD1|.
TGTGCCAGCAGTACACAGGGGGCTTGGACTGAAGCTTTCTTT
CASSTQGAWTEAFF
>TRBV27|TRBJ1-3|TRBD1|.
TGTGCCAGCAGTTCGTTGGGACAGGGACAATCTGGAAACACCATATATTTT
CASSSLGQGQSGNTIYF
>TRBV24-1|TRBJ2-5|.|.
TGTGCCACCGCCGGGAGCAGAAGCCAAGAGACCCAGTACTTC
CATAGSRSQETQYF
>TRBV4-2|TRBJ2-1|TRBD2|.
TGTGCCAGCAGGTACTCGCGGGAGGGGTTGGGCAATGAGCAGTTCTTC
CASRYSREGLGNEQFF
>TRBV4-1|TRBJ2-1|TRBD2|.
TGCGCCAGCAGCCAGGCCAGACTAGCGGGGGACAATGAGCAGTTCTTC
CASSQARLAGDNEQFF
>TRBV6-5|TRBJ1-5|TRBD1|once
TGTGCCAGCAGCGGACAGGGGGCAGGAGGGCAGCCCCAGCATTTT
CASSGQGAGGQPQHF
>TRBV7-2|TRBJ2-5|.|.
TGTGCCAGCAACACCGGTCGATCCTCGGGAGAGACCCAGTACTTC
CASNTGRSSGETQYF
>TRBV10-1|TRBJ2-7|.|.
TGCGCCAGGTCCCCCAGGGTCCCATTCTACGAGCAGTACTTC
CARSPRVPFYEQYF
>TRBV5-1|TRBJ2-3|TRBD2|.
TGCGCCAGCAGCCCGCGGGAGTTAAGCACAGATACGCAGTATTTT
CASSPRELSTDTQYF
>TRBV7-8|TRBJ1-4|.|.
TGTGCCAGCAGCCCTGACAGCTCAACTAATGAAAAACTGTTTTTT
CASSPDSSTNEKLFF
>TRBV19|TRBJ2-7|TRBD2|once
TGTGCCAGTAGTACTCCTAAAGGGAGGGCCCTGACCTACGAGCAGTACTTC
CASSTPKGRALTYEQYF
>TRBV2|TRBJ2-3|.|few
TGTGCCACCGACTCCCCAGGTCGGACTAGCACAGATACGCAGTATTTT
CATDSPGRTSTDTQYF
>TRBV6-5|TRBJ1-2|.|few
TGTGCCAGCAGCGCCGAGGAGGGGTATGGCTACACCTTC
CASSAEEGYGYTF
>TRBV10-1|TRBJ1-1|TRBD1|.
TGCGCCAGCACACCATTTAGGGGGACAGCGATGAACACTGAAGCTTTCTTT
CASTPFRGTAMNTEAFF
>TRBV21-1|TRBJ2-2|.|once
TGTGCCAGCAGCAAGGCAGGGAACGGGGAGCTGTTTTTT
CASSKAGNGELFF
>TRBV9|TRBJ2-5|TRBD1|.
TGTGCCAGCAGCGCCGAGAGCAGGGGGCCAGAGACCCAGTACTTC
CASSAESRGPETQYF
>TRBV6-5|TRBJ1-5|TRBD1|.
TGTGCCAGTAAGGGACAGGGTGGCAATCAGCCCCAGCATTTT
CASKGQGGNQPQHF
>TRBV24-1|TRBJ2-2|TRBD2|.
TGTGCCACCAGTGACACGACTAGCGGGGGGGCCGGCACCGGGGAGCTGTTTTTT
CATSDTTSGGAGTGELFF
>TRBV18|TRBJ2-2|.|once
TGTGCCAGCTCACCGGGACTGGATAGGAACACCGGGGAGCTGTTTTTT
CASSPGLDRNTGELFF
>TRBV18|TRBJ1-4|.|.
TGTGCCAGCTCACCGGGGCCCGGGAAAGCGGGTGAAAAACTGTTTTTT
CASSPGPGKAGEKLFF
>TRBV5-4|TRBJ1-2|.|.
TGTGCCAGCAGCAGCGACAGGTACTATGGCTACACCTTC
CASSSDRYYGYTF
>TRBV5-6|TRBJ1-2|.|few
TGTGCCAGCAGCTGGGGCGGGGCCTCGGCGGACTATGGCTACACCTTC
CASSWGGASADYGYTF
>TRBV19|TRBJ2-3|TRBD2|.
TGTGCCAGTAGTATAGAGACTAGCGCGTACACAGATACGCAGTATTTT
CASSIETSAYTDTQYF
>TRBV21-1|TRBJ1-2|.|.
TGTGCCAGCAGCAAAGATAATACAACCTCTAACTATGGCTACACCTTC
CASSKDNTTSNYGYTF